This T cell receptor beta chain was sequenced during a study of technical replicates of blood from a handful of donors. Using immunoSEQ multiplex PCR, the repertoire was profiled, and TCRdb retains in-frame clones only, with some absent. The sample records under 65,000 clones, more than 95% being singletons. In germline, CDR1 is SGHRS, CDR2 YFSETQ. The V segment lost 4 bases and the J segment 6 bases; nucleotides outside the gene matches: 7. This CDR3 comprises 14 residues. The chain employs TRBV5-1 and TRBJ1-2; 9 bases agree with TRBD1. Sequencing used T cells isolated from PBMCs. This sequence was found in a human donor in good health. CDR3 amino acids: CASSPRDRVDGYTF. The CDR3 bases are TGCGCCAGCAGCCCTCGGGACAGGGTAGATGGCTACACCTTC.